The TCR beta chain described here comes from a study of blood T cell repertoires in COVID-19. Study in general: The samples span acute and convalescent COVID-19 from the United States, Italy and Spain.

Authors' analysis steps: Estimated nucleated cell counts came from reference gene primer amplification. Some clones are missing from TCRdb's copy, which holds only in-frame ones; the method was immunoSEQ multiplex PCR. D and trimming were read from the DNA, whereas the V and J calls and clone size are those reported in that table. The table has approximately 150,000 clones, 80% to 90% seen once; the top ten hold approximately 2.4%. The germline CDR1 and CDR2 sequences are DFQATT and SNEGSKA (reference sequence). This CDR3 is 15 amino acids long. V dropped 3 bases and J dropped 5; count of bases not matched to a gene: 7. Enrolled through a virtual design, the participants were between roughly 18 and 90 years of age and came from about two dozen US areas.

The receptor was derived from a middle-aged man with acute COVID-19. The chain recombines TRBV20-1 with TRBJ1-5; 10 bases agree with TRBD1. The sequenced material came from PBMCs or T cells enriched from blood (not recorded which). CDR3 DNA sequence: TGCAGTGCTAGTAGGACAGGGGGATGGGATCAGCCCCAGCATTTT. Translated, it gives CSASRTGGWDQPQHF.